A selection of T cell receptor beta chains follows, all from one sample in a study of control samples from healthy donors and cancer patients. Sequencing was performed with immunoSEQ multiplex PCR; in TCRdb, only in-frame clones are kept and a portion is missing. The sample includes 130,000 or so clones, roughly 90% of them seen just once. Sequenced sample: blood. The source is a man over 45 in good health. Each CDR3 is given with its conserved first and last residue. Fields, in order: CDR3 protein, CDR3 DNA, J gene, clone size, V gene, D gene. D genes are given only for firm matches. Clone sizes are given selectively: once, few, many, or a class where the clone is expanded.

CASSRGTSGYEQYF TGTGCCAGCAGTAGAGGGACTAGCGGCTACGAGCAGTACTTC TRBJ2-7 NA TRBV6-6 TRBD2
CASSSPGPRGDTQYF TGTGCCAGTAGTTCTCCGGGACCTAGAGGAGATACGCAGTATTTT TRBJ2-3 NA TRBV19 NA
CASSQGWDTGELFF TGTGCCAGCAGTCAGGGGTGGGACACCGGGGAGCTGTTTTTT TRBJ2-2 NA TRBV5-4 NA
CASRSSGGDSSYEQYF TGTGCCAGCAGATCTTCGGGGGGGGACAGCTCCTACGAGCAGTACTTC TRBJ2-7 NA TRBV28 NA
CASSFGQGAYNEQFF TGTGCCAGCAGCTTCGGACAGGGGGCGTACAATGAGCAGTTCTTC TRBJ2-1 once TRBV5-4 TRBD1
CASSLTTRTDTQYF TGTGCCAGCAGCCTAACGACTCGCACAGATACGCAGTATTTT TRBJ2-3 NA TRBV5-5 NA
CASSLGAGANVLTF TGTGCCAGCAGCTTAGGGGCTGGGGCCAACGTCCTGACTTTC TRBJ2-6 NA TRBV7-6 NA
CASSTTVVYEQYF TGTGCCAGCAGCACGACAGTAGTCTACGAGCAGTACTTC TRBJ2-7 once TRBV28 NA
CAISESQGEAGELFF TGTGCCATCAGTGAGTCTCAGGGCGAAGCCGGGGAGCTGTTTTTT TRBJ2-2 NA TRBV10-3 NA
CASSRTGTGGNSNQPQHF TGTGCCAGCTCACGAACCGGGACAGGGGGGAATAGCAATCAGCCCCAGCATTTT TRBJ1-5 NA TRBV18 TRBD1
CASSLDNDFHEAFF TGCGCCAGCAGCTTGGACAACGACTTTCACGAAGCTTTCTTT TRBJ1-1 few TRBV5-1 NA
CATSLAGGMNTEAFF TGTGCCACCTCATTGGCAGGGGGAATGAACACTGAAGCTTTCTTT TRBJ1-1 NA TRBV10-3 TRBD1
CASSITGTGQGAYRYTF TGTGCCAGTAGTATAACGGGGACCGGGCAGGGGGCGTATCGCTACACCTTC TRBJ1-2 NA TRBV19 TRBD1
CASSLLTSGGETQYF TGTGCCAGCAGTTTATTGACTAGCGGGGGGGAGACCCAGTACTTC TRBJ2-5 NA TRBV28 TRBD2
CASSQQGVYTEAFF TGCGCCAGCAGCCAACAGGGGGTTTACACTGAAGCTTTCTTT TRBJ1-1 once TRBV5-1 TRBD1
CASSLDRARELFF TGCGCCAGCAGCTTGGACAGGGCCCGGGAGCTGTTTTTT TRBJ2-2 once TRBV5-1 NA
CASSQEQGGTSAPWTQYF TGTGCCAGCAGCCAAGAGCAAGGTGGGACTAGCGCGCCGTGGACGCAGTATTTT TRBJ2-3 NA TRBV4-2 TRBD2
CASRDGQGYEQYF TGTGCCAGTAGGGATGGACAGGGCTACGAGCAGTACTTC TRBJ2-7 NA TRBV19 TRBD1
CSVEGTITSTDTQYF TGCAGCGTTGAGGGGACAATAACTAGCACAGATACGCAGTATTTT TRBJ2-3 NA TRBV29-1 NA
CASIASTLAKNIQYF TGTGCCAGCATAGCTTCGACCCTAGCCAAAAACATTCAGTACTTC TRBJ2-4 NA TRBV6-5 NA
CASSQGLAGGSTGELFF TGTGCCAGCAGCCAGGGACTAGCGGGGGGGTCCACCGGGGAGCTGTTTTTT TRBJ2-2 NA TRBV3-1/TRBV3-2 TRBD2
CASGRATEAFF TGTGCCAGCGGCCGGGCTACTGAAGCTTTCTTT TRBJ1-1 few TRBV2 NA
CASSPGRVTGNTIYF TGCGCCAGCAGCCCCGGACGGGTGACTGGAAACACCATATATTTT TRBJ1-3 NA TRBV5-1 NA
CAWSVLGTGGAHGYTF TGTGCCTGGAGTGTACTTGGGACAGGGGGTGCCCATGGCTACACCTTC TRBJ1-2 NA TRBV30 TRBD1
CASSPGGAAGELFF TGTGCCAGCAGTCCCGGGGGGGCGGCCGGGGAGCTGTTTTTT TRBJ2-2 few TRBV27 TRBD2
CASSVGSGGYEQYF TGTGCCAGCAGCGTAGGGTCGGGGGGCTACGAGCAGTACTTC TRBJ2-7 once TRBV9 TRBD2
CASSYADGIPYEQYF TGTGCCAGCAGTTATGCGGACGGAATCCCCTACGAGCAGTACTTC TRBJ2-7 many TRBV6-2/TRBV6-3 NA
CASSLLGQGPYNEQFF TGTGCCAGCAGTTTATTGGGGCAGGGACCCTACAATGAGCAGTTCTTC TRBJ2-1 NA TRBV28 NA
CASSTRQHTEAFF TGTGCCAGTAGTACCAGACAGCACACTGAAGCTTTCTTT TRBJ1-1 NA TRBV19 NA
CASSTSGTRSGELFF TGTGCCAGCAGCACTTCCGGGACTAGGAGCGGGGAGCTGTTTTTT TRBJ2-2 NA TRBV5-4 TRBD2
CASSFGGGADEQFF TGCGCCAGCAGCTTTGGCGGGGGGGCGGATGAGCAGTTCTTC TRBJ2-1 NA TRBV5-1 TRBD2
CASRVTGTLYEQYF TGTGCCAGCAGGGTGACAGGGACACTCTACGAGCAGTACTTC TRBJ2-7 NA TRBV27 TRBD1
CASSLTGQNSNQPQHF TGTGCCAGCAGTTTAACGGGACAGAATAGCAATCAGCCCCAGCATTTT TRBJ1-5 NA TRBV27 TRBD1
CASRRLAGGQKYTDTQYF TGTGCCAGCAGACGACTAGCGGGGGGCCAGAAATACACAGATACGCAGTATTTT TRBJ2-3 NA TRBV5-5 TRBD2
CASRDRVQETQYF TGTGCCAGCAGGGACAGGGTCCAAGAGACCCAGTACTTC TRBJ2-5 NA TRBV28 TRBD1
CASSIDHRAGTEAFF TGTGCCAGCAGTATCGACCACAGGGCAGGCACTGAAGCTTTCTTT TRBJ1-1 NA TRBV28 NA
CASSLMAGPDTQYF TGTGCCAGCAGCTTAATGGCGGGGCCAGATACGCAGTATTTT TRBJ2-3 once TRBV11-2 NA
CSADTLIEQYF TGCAGCGCCGACACCTTGATCGAGCAGTACTTC TRBJ2-7 NA TRBV29-1 NA
CASSFQSGFSGEEAFF TGTGCCAGCAGCTTTCAGTCCGGGTTTTCGGGGGAAGAAGCTTTCTTT TRBJ1-1 NA TRBV7-6 NA
CASSPIELAKNIQYF TGTGCCAGCAGCCCCATCGAGCTAGCCAAAAACATTCAGTACTTC TRBJ2-4 NA TRBV7-8 NA
CASSRLPGTDTQYF TGTGCCAGCAGCCGCCTTCCGGGCACAGATACGCAGTATTTT TRBJ2-3 NA TRBV11-2 NA
CASSIRGSEAFF TGTGCCAGTAGTATCAGGGGAAGTGAAGCTTTCTTT TRBJ1-1 NA TRBV19 NA
CASSVGREFLAKNIQYF TGTGCCAGTAGTGTAGGGCGGGAGTTCTTAGCCAAAAACATTCAGTACTTC TRBJ2-4 NA TRBV19 TRBD2
CASSLSKDYNEQFF TGTGCCAGCAGCTTGTCAAAGGATTACAATGAGCAGTTCTTC TRBJ2-1 NA TRBV7-3 NA
CASSESLGGAISYNEQFF TGTGCCAGCAGCGAGTCCTTGGGCGGGGCGATCTCCTACAATGAGCAGTTCTTC TRBJ2-1 NA TRBV9 NA
CASKEGQETQYF TGTGCCAGCAAAGAGGGTCAAGAGACCCAGTACTTC TRBJ2-5 NA TRBV2 NA
CASSSPASSYNEQFF TGTGCCAGCAGCTCCCCGGCGAGCTCCTACAATGAGCAGTTCTTC TRBJ2-1 NA TRBV7-6 NA
CASSPDRGRSPLHF TGTGCCAGCAGCCCGGACAGGGGGCGATCACCCCTCCACTTT TRBJ1-6 NA TRBV7-8 TRBD1
CASSNRVRVNTEAFF TGTGCCAGCAGTAACAGGGTAAGGGTGAACACTGAAGCTTTCTTT TRBJ1-1 NA TRBV2 NA
CASVAGGGPEAFF TGTGCCAGTGTGGCGGGGGGAGGGCCTGAAGCTTTCTTT TRBJ1-1 once TRBV6-5 NA
CASQSFVAGELFF TGTGCCAGCCAATCTTTCGTCGCCGGGGAGCTGTTTTTT TRBJ2-2 NA TRBV12-3/TRBV12-4 NA
CASSLGRFVHLPYNEQFF TGCGCCAGCAGCTTGGGGCGCTTTGTTCATTTACCCTACAATGAGCAGTTCTTC TRBJ2-1 NA TRBV5-1 NA
CATNGQVNQPQHF TGTGCCACCAATGGGCAGGTTAATCAGCCCCAGCATTTT TRBJ1-5 once TRBV6-5 NA
CASEDRGLHTDTQYF TGTGCCAGCGAGGACAGGGGGCTACACACAGATACGCAGTATTTT TRBJ2-3 NA TRBV2 TRBD1
CASSLAGLGAPNTGELFF TGTGCCAGCAGTTTAGCGGGCCTTGGGGCCCCGAACACCGGGGAGCTGTTTTTT TRBJ2-2 NA TRBV28 NA
CAISEVGETQYF TGTGCCATCAGTGAAGTGGGCGAGACCCAGTACTTC TRBJ2-5 NA TRBV10-3 NA
CASSELGQGIRPITQYF TGTGCCAGCAGTGAACTTGGGCAGGGGATAAGGCCTATCACGCAGTATTTT TRBJ2-3 NA TRBV2 NA
CASSLRGANTGELFF TGTGCCAGCAGTTTACGAGGAGCGAACACCGGGGAGCTGTTTTTT TRBJ2-2 NA TRBV27 NA
CASSVSGLVSEAFF TGTGCCAGCAGCGTTTCGGGACTCGTCTCCGAAGCTTTCTTT TRBJ1-1 NA TRBV9 NA